Listed below are T cell receptor beta chains from one sample, sequenced in a study of T cell responses to AZD1222 COVID-19 vaccine. Clones were read by immunoSEQ multiplex PCR, and TCRdb kept only the in-frame ones, dropping some. This sample has about 120,000 clones, with 80% to 90% found just once. Sequenced material: peripheral blood, taken on day 0 of AZD1222 vaccination. Receptors were obtained from an adult in good health. Both conserved end residues are part of each CDR3. The D gene is left open where the match is weak. The size entry is marked missing in some rows and otherwise reads once, few, many or a size class.

>.|TRBV19|TRBJ1-5|.
CASTSRGLHQPQHF
TGTGCCAGTACCTCGCGGGGGCTCCATCAGCCCCAGCATTTT
>.|TRBV5-4|TRBJ2-1|.
CASSLGLNNEQFF
TGTGCCAGCAGCTTGGGCCTAAACAATGAGCAGTTCTTC
>once|TRBV18|TRBJ2-1|TRBD1
CASSPQRQGDTDEQFF
TGTGCCAGCTCACCACAAAGACAGGGGGACACTGATGAGCAGTTCTTC
>few|TRBV10-3|TRBJ2-1|TRBD2
CAISEGLAGGPNLNEQFF
TGTGCCATCAGTGAGGGGCTAGCGGGAGGGCCGAACCTCAATGAGCAGTTCTTC
>.|TRBV10-3|TRBJ1-1|TRBD1
CAISEIVGTGLNTEAFF
TGTGCCATCAGTGAGATCGTAGGGACAGGCCTGAACACTGAAGCTTTCTTT
>.|TRBV7-9|TRBJ2-7|.
CASSLGGSGQEQYF
TGTGCCAGCAGCTTAGGGGGCTCAGGACAGGAGCAGTACTTC
>few|TRBV4-2|TRBJ1-2|.
CASSDLGTYGYTF
TGTGCCAGCAGCGACTTAGGTACCTATGGCTACACCTTC
>.|TRBV6-5|TRBJ1-4|TRBD1
CASSRQGTNEKLFF
TGTGCCAGCAGTCGACAGGGAACTAATGAAAAACTGTTTTTT
>.|TRBV10-3|TRBJ1-5|.
CAAGLGGGNQPQHF
TGTGCCGCTGGACTCGGTGGGGGCAATCAGCCCCAGCATTTT
>.|TRBV5-1|TRBJ2-1|TRBD1
CASSLPLTYSDRGQSYNEQFF
TGCGCCAGCAGCTTGCCCTTGACTTACTCCGACAGGGGGCAGTCCTACAATGAGCAGTTCTTC
>.|TRBV28|TRBJ2-7|TRBD1
CASSLGRGTGSYEQYF
TGTGCCAGCAGTTTAGGCCGGGGGACAGGGTCCTACGAGCAGTACTTC
>.|TRBV5-6|TRBJ1-6|.
CASSLGVVDSPLHF
TGTGCCAGCAGCTTGGGGGTGGTGGATTCACCCCTCCACTTT
>.|TRBV14|TRBJ2-7|.
CASSQDRGFYEQYF
TGTGCCAGCAGCCAAGATCGCGGATTCTACGAGCAGTACTTC
>.|TRBV5-4|TRBJ1-1|.
CASSLGSTEAFF
TGTGCCAGCAGCTTGGGGTCGACTGAAGCTTTCTTT
>few|TRBV7-8|TRBJ1-5|.
CASSANGRGLGNQPQHF
TGTGCCAGCAGCGCAAACGGCAGGGGTTTGGGCAATCAGCCCCAGCATTTT
>.|TRBV27|TRBJ2-5|.
CASSSLFRETQYF
TGTGCCAGCAGTTCCCTTTTTCGAGAGACCCAGTACTTC
>.|TRBV9|TRBJ2-1|TRBD2
CASSYGLAPSDEQFF
TGTGCCAGCAGCTACGGACTAGCGCCTTCGGATGAGCAGTTCTTC
>.|TRBV9|TRBJ1-1|.
CASHLAPAFF
TGTGCCAGCCATCTTGCGCCAGCTTTCTTT
>.|TRBV28|TRBJ1-1|.
CASSPSPGTRNTEAFF
TGTGCCAGCAGTCCTTCCCCTGGGACAAGGAACACTGAAGCTTTCTTT
>.|TRBV4-2|TRBJ1-4|TRBD1
CASSQGGNRGNEKLFF
TGTGCCAGCAGCCAAGGAGGGAACAGGGGGAATGAAAAACTGTTTTTT
>.|TRBV30|TRBJ1-5|.
CAWSEGIGQHF
TGTGCCTGGAGTGAGGGGATCGGCCAGCATTTT
>.|TRBV7-2|TRBJ2-3|.
CASSLGGMSGDTQYF
TGTGCCAGCAGCTTAGGAGGTATGTCAGGAGATACGCAGTATTTT
>.|TRBV30|TRBJ2-7|.
CAWSVPWQGPLEQYF
TGTGCCTGGAGTGTACCGTGGCAGGGCCCCCTCGAGCAGTACTTC
>.|TRBV25-1|TRBJ2-1|TRBD1
CASSETGVNEQFF
TGTGCCAGCAGTGAAACAGGGGTTAATGAGCAGTTCTTC
>once|TRBV6-2/TRBV6-3|TRBJ2-1|.
CASSYPNEQFF
TGTGCCAGCAGTTACCCCAATGAGCAGTTCTTC
>.|TRBV19|TRBJ1-1|.
CASSSRQTLNTEAFF
TGTGCCAGTAGTTCTAGACAGACGCTGAACACTGAAGCTTTCTTT
>.|TRBV18|TRBJ1-4|.
CASSPRREEKLFF
TGTGCCAGCTCACCAAGGAGGGAGGAAAAACTGTTTTTT
>once|TRBV2|TRBJ2-7|.
CASSELLTLGSGASYEQYF
TGTGCCAGCAGTGAATTACTGACCTTGGGATCGGGTGCCTCCTACGAGCAGTACTTC
>few|TRBV19|TRBJ2-1|.
CASMDIADPTPEQFF
TGTGCCAGTATGGATATAGCGGACCCAACCCCCGAGCAGTTCTTC
>.|TRBV2|TRBJ2-7|.
CASRDLTGTADSYEQYF
TGTGCCAGCAGGGATTTAACCGGGACCGCTGACTCCTACGAGCAGTACTTC
>.|TRBV29-1|TRBJ1-1|TRBD1
CSVNRGQGEAFF
TGCAGCGTTAACAGGGGGCAGGGTGAAGCTTTCTTT
>.|TRBV30|TRBJ2-1|TRBD2
CAWNVGGYDEQFF
TGTGCCTGGAACGTCGGGGGGTATGATGAGCAGTTCTTC
>.|TRBV13|TRBJ1-1|.
CASSYTLGTNTEAFF
TGTGCCAGCAGCTATACCCTCGGGACTAACACTGAAGCTTTCTTT
>.|TRBV14|TRBJ2-7|.
CASSQHRDYEQYF
TGTGCCAGCAGTCAACACAGAGACTACGAGCAGTACTTC
>.|TRBV2|TRBJ2-3|.
CASSVASGADTQYF
TGTGCCAGCAGTGTGGCCAGCGGCGCAGATACGCAGTATTTT
>.|TRBV29-1|TRBJ2-7|TRBD1
CSGVTGAEQYF
TGCAGCGGCGTCACAGGGGCAGAGCAGTACTTC
>once|TRBV5-1|TRBJ2-5|.
CASRWGFGETQYF
TGCGCCAGCAGGTGGGGTTTTGGAGAGACCCAGTACTTC
>.|TRBV30|TRBJ1-2|.
CAWRGSGVDGYTF
TGTGCCTGGAGGGGTTCAGGGGTAGATGGCTACACCTTC
>.|TRBV7-3|TRBJ2-3|.
CASSLWGPPSTDTQYF
TGTGCCAGCAGCTTATGGGGGCCTCCTAGCACAGATACGCAGTATTTT
>.|TRBV15|TRBJ1-4|.
CATSRGQAREKLFF
TGTGCCACCAGCAGAGGACAGGCGAGGGAAAAACTGTTTTTT
>.|TRBV2|TRBJ2-5|.
CASSRGTVETQYF
TGTGCCAGCAGCCGGGGGACCGTCGAGACCCAGTACTTC
>.|TRBV5-6|TRBJ2-5|TRBD1
CASSPKIRQGKETQYF
TGTGCCAGCAGCCCGAAAATAAGACAGGGGAAAGAGACCCAGTACTTC
>.|TRBV28|TRBJ1-5|.
CASSAIWSDSNQPQHF
TGCGCCAGCAGTGCGATTTGGTCCGATAGCAATCAGCCCCAGCATTTT
>.|TRBV3-1/TRBV3-2|TRBJ2-1|.
CASSQDLPGTGLYNEQFF
TGTGCCAGCAGCCAAGACCTCCCCGGGACGGGTCTTTACAATGAGCAGTTCTTC
>.|TRBV28|TRBJ1-2|TRBD1
CASSSPGQGANYGYTF
TGTGCCAGCAGTTCTCCGGGACAGGGGGCCAACTATGGCTACACCTTC
>few|TRBV15|TRBJ1-3|TRBD1
CATSRETRTGLFSGNTIYF
TGTGCCACCAGCAGAGAAACCCGGACAGGACTTTTCTCTGGAAACACCATATATTTT
>.|TRBV5-1|TRBJ1-2|.
CASSLDTANYGYTF
TGCGCCAGCAGCTTGGACACCGCTAACTATGGCTACACCTTC
>.|TRBV6-4|TRBJ2-2|.
CASSEPESGELFF
TGTGCCAGCAGTGAACCCGAGTCAGGGGAGCTGTTTTTT
>.|TRBV28|TRBJ2-1|.
CAASELRSYNEQFF
TGTGCCGCTAGCGAGTTAAGGTCCTACAATGAGCAGTTCTTC
>.|TRBV30|TRBJ2-1|TRBD2
CAWSYGLAGGNEQFF
TGTGCCTGGAGCTATGGACTAGCGGGGGGGAATGAGCAGTTCTTC
>few|TRBV9|TRBJ2-1|TRBD2
CASSVVGELAGANEQFF
TGTGCCAGCAGCGTAGTGGGGGAACTAGCGGGGGCGAATGAGCAGTTCTTC
>.|TRBV7-6|TRBJ2-7|.
CASSLDKGYEQYF
TGTGCCAGCAGCTTAGACAAAGGATACGAGCAGTACTTC
>once|TRBV27|TRBJ2-5|.
CASSLVAPPQETQYF
TGTGCCAGCAGTTTAGTGGCTCCCCCCCAAGAGACCCAGTACTTC